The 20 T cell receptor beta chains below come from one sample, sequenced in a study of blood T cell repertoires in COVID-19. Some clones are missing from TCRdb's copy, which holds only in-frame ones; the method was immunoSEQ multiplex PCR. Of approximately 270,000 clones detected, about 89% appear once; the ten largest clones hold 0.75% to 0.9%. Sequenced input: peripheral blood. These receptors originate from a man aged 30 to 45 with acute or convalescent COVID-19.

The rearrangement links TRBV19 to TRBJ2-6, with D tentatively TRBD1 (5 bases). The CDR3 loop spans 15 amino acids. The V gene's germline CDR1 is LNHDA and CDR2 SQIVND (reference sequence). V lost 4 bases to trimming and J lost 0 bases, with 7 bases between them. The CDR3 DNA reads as TGTGCCAGTAGTACAGGGTACTCTGGGGCCAACGTCCTGACTTTC. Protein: CASSTGYSGANVLTF.

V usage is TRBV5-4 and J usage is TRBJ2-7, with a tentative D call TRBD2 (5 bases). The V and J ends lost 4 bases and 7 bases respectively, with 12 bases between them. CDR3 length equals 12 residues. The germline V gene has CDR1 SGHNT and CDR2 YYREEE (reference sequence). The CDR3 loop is CASSPPAGEQYF. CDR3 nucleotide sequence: TGTGCCAGCAGCCCCCCGGCGGGTGAGCAGTACTTC.

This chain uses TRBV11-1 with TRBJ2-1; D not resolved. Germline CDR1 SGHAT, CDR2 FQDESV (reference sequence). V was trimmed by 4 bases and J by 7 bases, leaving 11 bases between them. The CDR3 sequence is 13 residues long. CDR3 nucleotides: TGTGCCAGCAGCTCGAACCGAGGTAATGAGCAGTTCTTC. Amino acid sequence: CASSSNRGNEQFF.

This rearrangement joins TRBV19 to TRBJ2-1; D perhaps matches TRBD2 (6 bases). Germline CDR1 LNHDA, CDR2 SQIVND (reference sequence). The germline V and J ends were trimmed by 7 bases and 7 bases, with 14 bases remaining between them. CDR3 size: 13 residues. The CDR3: CASTMTSLNEQFF. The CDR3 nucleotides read TGTGCCAGTACGATGACTAGTCTGAATGAGCAGTTCTTC.

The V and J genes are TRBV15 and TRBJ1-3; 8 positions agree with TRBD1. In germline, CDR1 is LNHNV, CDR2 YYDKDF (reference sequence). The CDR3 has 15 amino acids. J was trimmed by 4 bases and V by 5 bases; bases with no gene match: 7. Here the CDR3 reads CATSGRTGIGNTIYF. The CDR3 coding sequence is TGTGCCACCAGCGGCCGGACAGGGATCGGAAACACCATATATTTT.

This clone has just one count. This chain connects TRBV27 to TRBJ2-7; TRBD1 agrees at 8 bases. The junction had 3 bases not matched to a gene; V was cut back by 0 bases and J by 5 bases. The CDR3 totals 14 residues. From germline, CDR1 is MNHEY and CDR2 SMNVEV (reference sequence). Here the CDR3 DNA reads TGTGCCAGCAGTTTATCAGGACAGGGTAACGAGCAGTACTTC. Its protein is CASSLSGQGNEQYF.

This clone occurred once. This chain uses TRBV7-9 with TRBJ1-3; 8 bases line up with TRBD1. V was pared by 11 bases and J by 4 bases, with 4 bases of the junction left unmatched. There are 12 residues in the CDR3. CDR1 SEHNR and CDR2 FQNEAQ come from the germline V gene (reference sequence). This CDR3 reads CAGQGAGNTIYF. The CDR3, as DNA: TGTGCCGGACAGGGTGCCGGAAACACCATATATTTT.

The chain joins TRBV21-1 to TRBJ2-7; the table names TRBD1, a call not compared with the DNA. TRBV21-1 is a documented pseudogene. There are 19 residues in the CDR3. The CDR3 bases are TGTGCCAGCAGCAACCAATGGAACCCGGGACAGGGTATTCCCTACGAGCAGTACTTC. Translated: CASSNQWNPGQGIPYEQYF.

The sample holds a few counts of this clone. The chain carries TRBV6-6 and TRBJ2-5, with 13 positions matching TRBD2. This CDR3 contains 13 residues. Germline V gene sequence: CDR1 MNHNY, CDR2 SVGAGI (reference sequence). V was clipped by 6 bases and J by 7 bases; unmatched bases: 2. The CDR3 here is CASSWTSGGTQYF. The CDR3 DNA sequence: TGTGCCAGCAGCTGGACTAGCGGGGGGACCCAGTACTTC.

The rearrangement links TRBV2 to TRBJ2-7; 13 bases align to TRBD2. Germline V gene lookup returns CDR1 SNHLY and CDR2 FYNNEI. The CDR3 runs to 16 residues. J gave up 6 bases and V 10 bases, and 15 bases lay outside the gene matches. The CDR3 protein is CATRETSGGHRGEQYF. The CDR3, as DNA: TGTGCCACCAGGGAGACTAGCGGGGGGCACCGAGGCGAGCAGTACTTC. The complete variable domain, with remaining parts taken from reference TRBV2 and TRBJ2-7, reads EPEVTQTPSHQVTQMGQEVILRCVPISNHLYFYWYRQILGQKVEFLVSFYNNEISEKSEIFDDQFSVERPDGSNFTLKIRSTKLEDSAMYFCATRETSGGHRGEQYFGPGTRLTVT.

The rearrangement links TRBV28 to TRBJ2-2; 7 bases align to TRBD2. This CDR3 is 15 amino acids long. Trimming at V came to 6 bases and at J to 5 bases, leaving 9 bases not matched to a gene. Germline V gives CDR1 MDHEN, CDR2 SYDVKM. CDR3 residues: CASRVGSGTTGELFF. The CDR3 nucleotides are TGTGCCAGCAGGGTTGGGAGCGGGACTACCGGGGAGCTGTTTTTT.

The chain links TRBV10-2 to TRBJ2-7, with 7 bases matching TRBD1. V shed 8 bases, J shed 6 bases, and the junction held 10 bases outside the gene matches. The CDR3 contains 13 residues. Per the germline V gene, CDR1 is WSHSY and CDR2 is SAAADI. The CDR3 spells CASRFGTAIEQYF. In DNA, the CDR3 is TGCGCCAGCCGCTTCGGGACAGCGATCGAGCAGTACTTC.

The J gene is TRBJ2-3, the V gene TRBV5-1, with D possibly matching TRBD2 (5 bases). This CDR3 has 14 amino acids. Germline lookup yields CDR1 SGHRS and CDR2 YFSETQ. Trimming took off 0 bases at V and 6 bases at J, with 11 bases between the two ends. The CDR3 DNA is TGCGCCAGCAGCTTGGGGCCTAGCAAGGATACGCAGTATTTT. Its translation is CASSLGPSKDTQYF.

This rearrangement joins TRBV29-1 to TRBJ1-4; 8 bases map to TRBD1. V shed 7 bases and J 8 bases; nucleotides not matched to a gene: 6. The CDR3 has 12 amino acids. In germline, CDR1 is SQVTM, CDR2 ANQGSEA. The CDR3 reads CSARGPGEKLFF. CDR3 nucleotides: TGCAGCGCCAGGGGGCCGGGCGAAAAACTGTTTTTT.

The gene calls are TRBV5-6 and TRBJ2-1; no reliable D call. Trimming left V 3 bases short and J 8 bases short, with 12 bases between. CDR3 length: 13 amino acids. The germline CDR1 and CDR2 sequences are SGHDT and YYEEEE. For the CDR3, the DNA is TGTGCCAGCAGCTCAAGATTAGCCCATGAGCAGTTCTTC. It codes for CASSSRLAHEQFF.

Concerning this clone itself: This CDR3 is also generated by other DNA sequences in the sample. This chain's CDR3 is CASSFGEETQYF. The CDR3, as DNA: TGTGCCAGCAGCTTTGGGGAGGAGACCCAGTACTTC. This sequence joins TRBV7-9 and TRBJ2-5, with D tentatively TRBD2 (5 bases). V lost 3 bases and J lost 5, with 7 bases in between. Germline V gene lookup returns CDR1 SEHNR and CDR2 FQNEAQ (reference sequence). This CDR3 comprises 12 residues.

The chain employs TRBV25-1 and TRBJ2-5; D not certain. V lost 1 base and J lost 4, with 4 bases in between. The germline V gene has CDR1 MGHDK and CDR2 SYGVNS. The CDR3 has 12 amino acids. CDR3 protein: CASSESGETQYF. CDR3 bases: TGTGCCAGCAGTGAATCCGGAGAGACCCAGTACTTC. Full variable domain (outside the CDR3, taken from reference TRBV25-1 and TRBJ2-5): EADIYQTPRYLVIGTGKKITLECSQTMGHDKMYWYQQDPGMELHLIHYSYGVNSTEKGDLSSESTVSRIRTEHFPLTLESARPSHTSQYLCASSESGETQYFGPGTRLLVL.

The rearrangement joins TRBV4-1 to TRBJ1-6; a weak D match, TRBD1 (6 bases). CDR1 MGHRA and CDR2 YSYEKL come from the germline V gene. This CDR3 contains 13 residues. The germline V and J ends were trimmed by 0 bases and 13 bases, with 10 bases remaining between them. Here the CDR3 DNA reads TGCGCCAGCAGCCAAGATCGCGGGGGCCCCCTCCACTTT. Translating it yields CASSQDRGGPLHF.

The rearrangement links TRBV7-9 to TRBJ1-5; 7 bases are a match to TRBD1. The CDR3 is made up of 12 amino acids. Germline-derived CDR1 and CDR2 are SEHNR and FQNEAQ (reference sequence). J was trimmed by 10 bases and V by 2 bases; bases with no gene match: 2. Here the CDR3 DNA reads TGTGCCAGCAGCTTATCAGGGGGACCCCAGCATTTT. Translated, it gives CASSLSGGPQHF.

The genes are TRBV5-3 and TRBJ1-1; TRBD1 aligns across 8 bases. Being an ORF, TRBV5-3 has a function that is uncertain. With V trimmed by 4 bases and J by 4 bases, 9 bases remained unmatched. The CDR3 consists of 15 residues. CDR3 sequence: CARSEPTGVGTEAFF. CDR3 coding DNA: TGTGCCAGAAGCGAACCGACAGGGGTGGGCACTGAAGCTTTCTTT.